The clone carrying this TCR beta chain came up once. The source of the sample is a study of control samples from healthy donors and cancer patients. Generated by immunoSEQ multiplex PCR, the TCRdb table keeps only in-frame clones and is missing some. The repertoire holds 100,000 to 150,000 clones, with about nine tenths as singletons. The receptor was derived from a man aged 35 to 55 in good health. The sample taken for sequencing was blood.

The CDR3 spells CASSPWTSGGANEQFF. DNA for the CDR3: TGTGCCAGCAGCCCCTGGACTAGCGGGGGGGCCAATGAGCAGTTCTTC. The gene calls are TRBV7-6 and TRBJ2-1; 15 bases fit TRBD2. The CDR3 is 16 amino acids. Germline trimming cut 5 bases from V and 6 bases from J; bases unmatched to any gene: 5. Germline lookup yields CDR1 SGHVS and CDR2 FNYEAQ.